This T cell receptor (beta chain) was identified in a study of tissue T cells after allogeneic stem cell transplantation. Produced via immunoSEQ multiplex PCR; TCRdb's table is partial and in-frame only. The table lists roughly 9,700 clones, under 75% of them singletons. This CDR3 contains 14 residues. Germline V gives CDR1 LGHDT, CDR2 YNNKEL (reference sequence). V lost 2 bases and J lost 6, with 13 bases in between. The sequencing used tissue from the ileum, collected at autopsy. The sequence was collected from a woman aged 18-49 years with breast cancer. The V gene is TRBV3-1 (or the pseudogene TRBV3-2), the J gene TRBJ1-1; maybe TRBD1 (5 bases). The CDR3 region has the DNA TGTGCCAGCAGCCAAAATTGGGCGGGGCCTGAAGCTTTCTTT. Translation gives CASSQNWAGPEAFF.